This T cell receptor (beta chain) emerged from a study of cytomegalovirus exposure and HLA in healthy donors (dated by TCRdb to about 2017). Regarding the research as a whole: According to a later analysis, the 120 or so validation repertoires were produced on the same platform as the 700 or so repertoires of the first cohort. The study aimed to test whether signatures of past pathogen exposure could be identified by cataloging public T cell receptors. In addition to the first cohort of 666 subjects, a separate validation cohort of 100 to 150 different subjects was used. To predict cytomegalovirus infection status, the study combined high-throughput TCR immunosequencing, statistical association of individual TCRs with disease status, and machine learning. The paper as a whole reports these results and caveats: The study gave a list of over 150 TCR beta chains associated with cytomegalovirus. All 110 or so repertoires were used to score co-occurrence in the validation cohort in a later analysis, because that analysis had no HLA typing for the cohort. Subsequent analysis determined that TCRs grouped into clusters in the first cohort also showed a tendency toward co-occurrence across the 120 validation repertoires, and approximately 94% of cluster scores exceeded 0. In both the original and validation cohorts, the classifier was reported to diagnose cytomegalovirus status with high specificity and sensitivity. The authors suggested that the approach could potentially be extended to other disease states and immunological phenotypes. While some public TCRs were present in many individuals, most TCR sequences turned up only very rarely across donors. A few of the identified cytomegalovirus-associated TCR beta chains were confirmed in vitro to be specific for cytomegalovirus antigens.

Notes on this clone: Its antigen remains undetermined. Per-base quality was not reported, and no clone a single base away is much larger than it.

The library was built by means of the immunoSEQ multiplex PCR assay. Concerning the study's data processing: A statistical classification framework was developed to diagnose cytomegalovirus status using the catalog of TCR beta chain sequences. TCRdb provides this immuneACCESS table in a form limited to in-frame rearrangements. Some clones are lacking; in checked studies, under half of them reflect an unresolved V gene, and why the rest are absent is not known. The V and J calls and clone size come from that table; D and trimming were worked out from the DNA. Within this sample are some 270,000 clones, with 65% to 90% of them counted one time only. Of the sample, 0.9% to 1.1% falls within the top ten clones. The donors were included in the validation cohort of roughly 120 subjects, a group kept apart from the roughly 610-subject first cohort. Inclusive of the bounding cysteine and phenylalanine, the CDR3 is 19 residues long. CDR3 DNA is the only sequence kept; it has 57 bases, read in frame from the first base. V is shortened by 5 bases, J by 0 bases, and the region joining them spans 23 bases. CDR1 and CDR2, looked up from the germline V gene (reference sequence), are MNHEY and SMNVEV.

The V gene is TRBV27 and the J gene is TRBJ1-3, and the D gene may be TRBD1, 6 bases matching. The clonotype comes from a woman in her late teens or twenties in good health and CMV-seronegative. Sequencing input: PBMCs. The encoded CDR3 is CASSPRPGQGFLSGNTIYF. The DNA sequence is TGTGCCAGCAGTCCGAGGCCCGGGCAGGGGTTTCTCTCTGGAAACACCATATATTTT.